This record covers a single T cell receptor (beta chain). The sample holds one count of this clone. Its antigen is not yet known. One base away there is no much larger clone; base qualities are not given. Each collaborating institution followed its own protocols to collect whole blood in K2EDTA tubes. Collaborator samples were shipped for TCRbeta analysis as frozen whole blood, isolated PBMCs, or DNA extracted from either sample type. CDR3 length: 10 amino acids, cysteine to phenylalanine. Only CDR3 DNA is held: 30 bases, read in frame from base 1. V gives up 1 base and J gives up 12 bases, and the segment between their germline ends measures 9 bases. CDR1 and CDR2 were assigned from the germline V gene (reference sequence) as GTSNPN and SVGIG. The immunoSEQ Assay, a bias-controlled multiplex PCR, was used to amplify TCRbeta CDR3 regions from genomic DNA. The published analysis was carried out like this. The number of nucleated cells in each sample was estimated from the amplification of reference gene primers within the assay. To quantify the absolute abundance of each unique TCRbeta CDR3 rearrangement, sequence reads were collapsed and filtered. For each sample, productive Simpson clonality was calculated as the square root of Simpson's diversity index across productive rearrangements. Held by TCRdb, this immuneACCESS table contains in-frame sequences only and omits some clones. Under half of the omission traces to an unresolved V gene where checked; the cause of the rest is unknown. From that table come the V and J calls and clone size; the DNA was used to work out D and trimming. The sample records 350,000 or so clones, around 87% of which are singletons. Clones ranked in the top ten supply approximately 6.2% of the sample.

This record belongs to a study of blood T cell repertoires in COVID-19 (dated by TCRdb to the early 2020s). In the study overall: The collaborator samples originated in the United States, Italy and Spain and spanned the acute and convalescent phases of COVID-19. Where available, HLA class I and class II types were taken from metadata supplied by the sample provider and were not determined by assay-based typing. Sample metadata almost always included a de-identified subject ID, COVID-19 status, age in years and sex. The material from the prospective study consisted of cDNA or gDNA derived from T cells, B-cell-depleted T cells, or PBMCs. The repertoires were made available in a free public database intended to serve as a resource for research on the immune response to SARS-CoV-2. The samples were drawn from the first 160 participants of the ongoing ImmuneRACE study and from over 950 subjects provided by 6 global collaborators. Deeply sampled blood TCRbeta repertoires from subjects exposed to, actively infected with, or recovered from COVID-19 were included in the dataset. The paper's findings and limits, for the study overall: The amount of clinical and demographic metadata varied by source and participant and was provided uncurated.

The chain uses TRBV30 and TRBJ1-2; TRBD1 could be the D gene, as 6 bases match. The sequence came from a man between 18 and 35 years old with active or convalescent COVID-19. The sequenced material came from peripheral blood. The DNA sequence is as follows: TGTGCCTGGAGTGGACAGGTAGACACCTTC. This sequence encodes CAWSGQVDTF.